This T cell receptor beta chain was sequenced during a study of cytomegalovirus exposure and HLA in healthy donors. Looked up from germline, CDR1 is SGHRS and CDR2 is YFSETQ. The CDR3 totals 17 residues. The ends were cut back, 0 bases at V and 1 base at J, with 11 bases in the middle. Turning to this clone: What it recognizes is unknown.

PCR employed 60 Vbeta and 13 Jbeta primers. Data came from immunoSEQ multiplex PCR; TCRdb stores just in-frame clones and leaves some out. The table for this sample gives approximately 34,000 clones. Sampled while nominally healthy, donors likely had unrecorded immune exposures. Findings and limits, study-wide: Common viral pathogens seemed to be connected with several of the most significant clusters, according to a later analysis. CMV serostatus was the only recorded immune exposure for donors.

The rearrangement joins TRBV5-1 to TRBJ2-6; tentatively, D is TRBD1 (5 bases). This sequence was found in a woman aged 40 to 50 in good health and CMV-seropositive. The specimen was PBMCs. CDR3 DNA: TGCGCCAGCAGCTTGGACAGGCAACATTCTGGGGCCAACGTCCTGACTTTC. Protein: CASSLDRQHSGANVLTF.